A selection of T cell receptor beta chains follows, all from one sample in a study of blood T cell repertoires in COVID-19. Measured with immunoSEQ multiplex PCR; TCRdb has only the in-frame clones, and not every one. This sample carries 150,000 to 200,000 clones, roughly 94% of them seen once, and the ten largest clones take roughly 0.76%. Sequenced input: peripheral blood. Receptors were obtained from a young man with COVID-19, enrolled during active disease. CDR3s leave out the opening cysteine and the closing phenylalanine or tryptophan. Expanded clones get a size class; other rows say once, few or many, or leave the size out.

V gene	J gene	clone size	CDR3 protein
TRBV9	TRBJ2-7	.	ASSESTSGGYEQY
TRBV3-1/TRBV3-2	TRBJ2-5	.	ASSQTGGQETQY
TRBV13	TRBJ1-1	.	ASRRDRANTEAF
TRBV7-2	TRBJ2-7	.	ASSLDATSGVYSYEQY
TRBV27	TRBJ1-5	.	ASSSLGDSNQPQH
TRBV2	TRBJ2-1	.	ASRGGTSGSGLKF
TRBV7-9	TRBJ2-5	.	ASSQTPGETQY
TRBV30	TRBJ2-7	.	AWSRQGDEQY
TRBV11-1	TRBJ2-2	.	ASSLRGDTGELF
TRBV5-1	TRBJ1-6	few	ASSPTGGGSPLH
TRBV18	TRBJ1-2	few	ASSPTGSVKGYT
TRBV3-1/TRBV3-2	TRBJ2-7	.	ASSQGPTGGEYEQY
TRBV14	TRBJ1-2	.	ASSFGTGGNYGYT
TRBV2	TRBJ2-7	once	ASNLGQANYEQY
TRBV18	TRBJ1-2	.	ASSGQLYGYT
TRBV27	TRBJ1-1	.	ASNTGGIDMNTEAF
TRBV10-1	TRBJ1-1	.	ASSESGTGREAF
TRBV9	TRBJ1-2	.	ASNGQGVDYGYT
TRBV2	TRBJ1-2	.	ASSEGGDYGYT
TRBV5-6	TRBJ2-5	few	ASSSGQGLQETQY
TRBV1	TRBJ1-1	.	TSTGGLNTEAF
TRBV6-2/TRBV6-3	TRBJ1-2	.	ASSTEDWYGYT
TRBV30	TRBJ1-3	.	AWSGYRQGLGNTIY
TRBV15	TRBJ2-7	.	ATSRTGSSSYEQY
TRBV10-2	TRBJ1-2	few	ASRSNAAGTGTYGYT
TRBV29-1	TRBJ1-1	.	SVDAGNTEAF
TRBV2	TRBJ2-1	once	ASSEGLAVYNEQF